This T cell receptor (beta chain) was found in a study of long-term antiretroviral therapy in people with HIV. Findings of the study overall: Repertoires in HIV (unlike those of controls) had narrower CDR3 length ranges.

An immunoSEQ assay, version v3.0, was performed at survey level. Clones were read by immunoSEQ multiplex PCR, and TCRdb kept only the in-frame ones, dropping some. The sample includes 30,000 to 40,000 clones, over 75% seen only once; the top ten take about 5.7%. As for this clone: Antigen unknown.

V gave up 3 bases and J gave up 4 bases, with 15 bases separating them. CDR1 and CDR2 from the germline V gene are MGHDK and SYGVNS. CDR3 length: 15 amino acids. The receptor's source is a man aged 18 to 35 with HIV. This sample comprised unsorted PBMCs, obtained 0.6 years after starting antiretroviral therapy. V and J are TRBV25-1 and TRBJ2-5; maybe TRBD1 (7 bases). The CDR3 DNA follows: TGTGCCAGCAGTGATGGAGGGGGCCGCGGAGAGACCCAGTACTTC. Its protein is CASSDGGGRGETQYF.